This TCR beta chain is from a study of OX40 agonist ivuxolimab in advanced cancers. Only in-frame clones appear in the TCRdb table, and some are missing; sequencing was by immunoSEQ multiplex PCR. The sample lists over 40,000 clones; around 80% were seen once. Comment on this clone: Its antigen is still unknown.

Exclusion of a patient followed from autoimmune disease history or systemic immunosuppression. Broader study findings: Clonal expansion in partial responders at 0.1-3.0 mg/kg ranked among the lowest. Mean expanded clone counts were higher in CD8+ than CD4+ T cells.

CDR3 size: 17 residues. V was pared by 0 bases and J by 4 bases, with 6 bases of the junction left unmatched. In germline, CDR1 is LGHNA, CDR2 YSLEER. V and J are TRBV4-3 and TRBJ2-3; TRBD2 matches 11 bases. This specimen was CD4+ or CD8+ T cells sorted from blood, taken in a trial of the OX40 agonist ivuxolimab. The receptor was derived from an adult with an advanced solid tumor such as melanoma, head and neck, liver or kidney cancer. The CDR3 here is CASSQDPGLAGPDTQYF. In DNA, the CDR3 is TGCGCCAGCAGCCAAGATCCCGGACTAGCGGGCCCAGATACGCAGTATTTT.